This record covers a single T cell receptor (beta chain). Its antigen remains undetermined. It has no much larger one-base neighbor in the sample; base qualities were not kept. Sequencing instrument: Illumina HiSeq 1500. TCRdb ran its own pipeline on the public reads, namely fastp trimming at Q25 and MiXCR clone calling, and kept in-frame beta chains. When rows share a CDR3 protein, they turn into one entry using the most common DNA and genes. The sample profile shows about 570,000 distinct CDR3 sequences; about 40% of them were found once. The ten largest clones add up to about 46% of the sample. Between the V and J ends, shortened by 1 base and 1 base respectively, the junction contains 11 bases. The germline V gene sets CDR1 to SGHTA and CDR2 to FQGNSA. Taken from cysteine to phenylalanine, the CDR3 has 17 residues. The CDR3 DNA has 51 bases and is translated from base 1. This record comes from a study of T cell repertoires in cytomegalovirus infection (dated by TCRdb to between 2018 and 2020). With respect to the entire study: The peptide stimulations were aimed at well-studied HLA-B-restricted epitopes as well as recently identified HLA-C-restricted CMV epitopes, whose presentation resists viral immunomodulation. Donor HLA type was relevant to the analysis, as public TCR beta signatures indicated carriage of CMV infection together with the matching HLA type.

Study-wide findings and limitations: In both this cohort and an independent roughly 330-donor cohort, the cumulative frequency of public TCR beta family members distinguished carriers of CMV infection plus the relevant HLA type. The ex vivo response was dominated by HLA-C-restricted CMV-specific TCR beta clonotypes, and the single most frequent clonotype in two of eight donors was supplied by these HLA-C-restricted clonotypes.

Reading the label with the study, this specimen's treatment or condition is: in vitro stimulation with specific CMV peptide epitopes to enrich CMV-specific T cells. The sequencing used cultured PBMCs, collected from culture after CMV antigen stimulation. The chain employs TRBV7-2 and TRBJ2-6; the D segment could be TRBD1, given 6 matching bases. This clonotype was obtained from a human donor in good health (CMV status not recorded). Some clones in this sample may be carry-over from other donors' samples. At the DNA level, the sequence is TGTGCCAGCAGCTTAGTCGGGACAATATCTGGGGCCAACGTCCTGACTTTC. It is translated as CASSLVGTISGANVLTF.